The rows below give T cell receptor beta chains drawn from one sample of a study of T cell repertoires in aging, cancer and after chemotherapy. TCRdb passed the multiplex PCR reads through MiXCR, listing each CDR3 protein once. The sample has several hundred distinct CDR3 sequences; around 18% are singletons. The sequenced sample consisted of blood. The receptors shown here come from a human donor with a solid tumor. CDR3s include the opening cysteine and the closing phenylalanine or tryptophan. The D gene is left open where the match is weak. Rows give clone size only sometimes, using once, few, many, or a class for an expanded clone.

d_call | j_call | v_call | clone_size | cdr3_nt | cdr3_aa
NA | TRBJ1-1 | TRBV6-5 | large | TGTGCCAGCAGACCAGGGGATCGGAGTGAAGCTTTCTTT | CASRPGDRSEAFF
NA | TRBJ2-1 | TRBV18 | NA | TGTGCCAGCTCACCACAATATCGGGATCCGGGGGCTAATGAGCAGTTCTTC | CASSPQYRDPGANEQFF
TRBD1 | TRBJ1-2 | TRBV5-1 | large | TGCGCCAGCAGCTTGGAACGGACAGGGGGCTATGGCTACACCTTC | CASSLERTGGYGYTF
TRBD1 | TRBJ1-4 | TRBV6-5 | few | TGTGCCAGCAGTTACTTGACGACAGGGCCCCCTAATGAAAAACTGTTTTTT | CASSYLTTGPPNEKLFF
NA | TRBJ2-2 | TRBV7-2 | large | TGTGCCAGCAGCTCTCGGACAGACACCGGGGAGCTGTTTTTT | CASSSRTDTGELFF
NA | TRBJ2-4 | TRBV6-1 | large | TGTGCCAGCACGACGCGGCAGACGGGGGACATTCAGTACTTC | CASTTRQTGDIQYF
NA | TRBJ2-7 | TRBV20-1 | large | TGCAGTGCTAGAGGGGTCGAGGGGGGGGCCTACGAGCAGTACTTC | CSARGVEGGAYEQYF
NA | TRBJ2-2 | TRBV24-1 | NA | TGTGCCACCAGTGACGACAGCTCGAACACCGGGGAGCTGTTTTTT | CATSDDSSNTGELFF
TRBD1 | TRBJ1-1 | TRBV5-1 | NA | TGCGCCAGCAGCAACTGGGGGACAGGGGTAGTCACTGAAGCTTTCTTT | CASSNWGTGVVTEAFF
TRBD1 | TRBJ1-2 | TRBV6-1 | large | TGTGTATCCAGGGGGCTCGGAGGCTACACCTTC | CVSRGLGGYTF
NA | TRBJ1-5 | TRBV5-6 | NA | TGTGCCAGCAGCTTAACAAGCAATCAGCTTCAGCATTTT | CASSLTSNQLQHF
NA | TRBJ2-3 | TRBV13 | NA | TGTGCCAGCAGCGGAGTTGGGGCGGATACGCAGTATTTT | CASSGVGADTQYF
NA | TRBJ2-5 | TRBV11-3 | once | TGTGCCAGCAGCTTACAGGGGCAAGAGACCCAGTACTTC | CASSLQGQETQYF
NA | TRBJ2-7 | TRBV5-6 | large | TGTGCCAGCAGCTTGCATCCAGGGGCGAGCTCCTACGAGCAGTACTTC | CASSLHPGASSYEQYF
NA | TRBJ1-1 | TRBV20-1 | large | TGCAGTGCCCCCCGAAACCGGAACACTGAAGCTTTCTTT | CSAPRNRNTEAFF
TRBD1 | TRBJ2-5 | TRBV6-1 | large | TGTGCCAGCAGTGCCGGACAGGGCCCGGAGACCCAGTACTTC | CASSAGQGPETQYF
TRBD2 | TRBJ2-1 | TRBV15 | large | TGTGCCACCAGCAGAGATGCGGGAGTCGTGAATGAGCAGTTCTTC | CATSRDAGVVNEQFF
NA | TRBJ1-1 | TRBV19 | large | TGTGCCAGTAGTACCCTAATGGGGAGACAGATGAACACTGAAGCTTTCTTT | CASSTLMGRQMNTEAFF
NA | TRBJ1-2 | TRBV12-3/TRBV12-4 | large | TGTGCCAGCACCCCTGGTGAGTTCTATGGCTACACCTTC | CASTPGEFYGYTF
NA | TRBJ2-7 | TRBV6-1 | large | TGTGCCAGCACCACGTCCTACGAGCAGTACTTC | CASTTSYEQYF